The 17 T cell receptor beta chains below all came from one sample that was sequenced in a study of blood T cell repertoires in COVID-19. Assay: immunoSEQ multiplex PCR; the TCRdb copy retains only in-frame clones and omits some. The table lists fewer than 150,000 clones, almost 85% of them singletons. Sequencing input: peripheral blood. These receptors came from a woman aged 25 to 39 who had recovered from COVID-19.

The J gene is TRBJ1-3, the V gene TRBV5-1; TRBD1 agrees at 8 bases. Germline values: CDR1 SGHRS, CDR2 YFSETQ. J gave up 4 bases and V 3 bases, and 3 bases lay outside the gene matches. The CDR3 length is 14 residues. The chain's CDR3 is CASSSGGTGNTIYF. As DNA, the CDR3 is TGCGCCAGCAGCTCAGGGGGCACAGGAAACACCATATATTTT.

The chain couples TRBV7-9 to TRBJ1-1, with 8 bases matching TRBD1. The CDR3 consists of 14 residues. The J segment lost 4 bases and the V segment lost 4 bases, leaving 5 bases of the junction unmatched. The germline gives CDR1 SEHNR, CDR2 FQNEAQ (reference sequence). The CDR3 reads CASSSGGLGTEAFF. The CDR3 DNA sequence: TGTGCCAGCAGCTCAGGGGGCTTGGGCACTGAAGCTTTCTTT.

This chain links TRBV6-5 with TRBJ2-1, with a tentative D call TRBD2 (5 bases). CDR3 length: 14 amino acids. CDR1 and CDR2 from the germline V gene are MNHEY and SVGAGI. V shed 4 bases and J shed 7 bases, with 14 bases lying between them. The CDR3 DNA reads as TGTGCCAGCAGTTTCCATCCCTTAGCGAATGAGCAGTTCTTC. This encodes CASSFHPLANEQFF.

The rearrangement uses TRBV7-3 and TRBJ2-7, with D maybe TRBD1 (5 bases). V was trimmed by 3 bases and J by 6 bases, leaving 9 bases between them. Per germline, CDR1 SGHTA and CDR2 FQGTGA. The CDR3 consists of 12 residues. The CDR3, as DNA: TGTGCCAGCAGCTTGGACAAGGGCGAGCAGTACTTC. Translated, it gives CASSLDKGEQYF.

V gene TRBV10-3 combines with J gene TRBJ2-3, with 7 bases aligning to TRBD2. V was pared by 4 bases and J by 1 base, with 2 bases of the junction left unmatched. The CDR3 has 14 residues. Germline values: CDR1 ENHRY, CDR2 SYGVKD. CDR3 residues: CAISVGGGTDTQYF. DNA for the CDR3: TGTGCCATCAGTGTGGGGGGGGGCACAGATACGCAGTATTTT.

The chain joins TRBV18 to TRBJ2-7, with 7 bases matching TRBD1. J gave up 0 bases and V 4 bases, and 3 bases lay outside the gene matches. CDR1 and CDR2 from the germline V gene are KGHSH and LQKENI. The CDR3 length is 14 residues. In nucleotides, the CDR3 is TGTGCCAGCTCACAAGGACAGGACTCCTACGAGCAGTACTTC. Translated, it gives CASSQGQDSYEQYF.

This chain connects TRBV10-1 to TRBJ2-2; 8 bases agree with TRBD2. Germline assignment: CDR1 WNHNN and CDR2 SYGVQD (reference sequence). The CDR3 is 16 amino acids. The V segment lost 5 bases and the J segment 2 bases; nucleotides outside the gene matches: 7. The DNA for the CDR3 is TGCGCCAGCAGTCGATCCCGGGGGGGAAACACCGGGGAGCTGTTTTTT. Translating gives CASSRSRGGNTGELFF.

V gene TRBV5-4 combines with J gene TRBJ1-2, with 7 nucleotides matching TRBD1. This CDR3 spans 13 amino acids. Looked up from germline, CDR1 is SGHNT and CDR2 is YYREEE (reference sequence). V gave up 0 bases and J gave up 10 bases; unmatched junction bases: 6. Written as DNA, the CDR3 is TGTGCCAGCAGCTTGGGACAGGGAGTAGCCTACACCTTC. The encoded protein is CASSLGQGVAYTF.

The CDR3 loop is CASSRTAKNTEAFF. CDR3 nucleotide sequence: TGTGCCAGTAGTCGGACAGCAAAGAACACTGAAGCTTTCTTT. This sequence joins TRBV19 and TRBJ1-1, with a weak D call TRBD1 (6 bases). The CDR3 length is 14 residues. The germline V and J ends were trimmed by 5 bases and 1 base, with 11 bases remaining between them. Germline loops: CDR1 LNHDA, CDR2 SQIVND (reference sequence). The full variable domain, in which reference TRBV19 and TRBJ1-1 provide the parts outside the CDR3, is DGGITQSPKYLFRKEGQNVTLSCEQNLNHDAMYWYRQDPGQGLRLIYYSQIVNDFQKGDIAEGYSVSREKKESFPLTVTSAQKNPTAFYLCASSRTAKNTEAFFGQGTRLTVV.

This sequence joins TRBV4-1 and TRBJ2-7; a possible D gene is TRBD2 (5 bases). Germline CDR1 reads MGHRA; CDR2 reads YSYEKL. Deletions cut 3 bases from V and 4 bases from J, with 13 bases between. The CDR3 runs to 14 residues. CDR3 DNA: TGCGCCAGCAGCCAGTTCCGAGAGGGTTACGAGCAGTACTTC. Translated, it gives CASSQFREGYEQYF.

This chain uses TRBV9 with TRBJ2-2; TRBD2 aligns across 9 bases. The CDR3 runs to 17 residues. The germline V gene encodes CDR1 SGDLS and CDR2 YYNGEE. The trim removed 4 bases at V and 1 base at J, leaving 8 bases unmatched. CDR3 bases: TGTGCCAGCAGCCCCTCAACTAGCGGGCAGAACACCGGGGAGCTGTTTTTT. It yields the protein CASSPSTSGQNTGELFF.

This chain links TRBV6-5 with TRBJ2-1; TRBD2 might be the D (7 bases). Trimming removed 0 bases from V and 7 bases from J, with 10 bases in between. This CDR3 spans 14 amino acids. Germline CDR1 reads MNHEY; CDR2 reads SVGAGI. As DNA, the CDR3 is TGTGCCAGCAGTTACTCGGGGGGGCCAAATGAGCAGTTCTTC. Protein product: CASSYSGGPNEQFF.

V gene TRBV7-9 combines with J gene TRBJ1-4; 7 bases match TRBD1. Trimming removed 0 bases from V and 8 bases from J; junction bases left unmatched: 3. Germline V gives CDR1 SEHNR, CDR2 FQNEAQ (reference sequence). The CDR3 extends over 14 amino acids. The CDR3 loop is CASSLAGGKEKLFF. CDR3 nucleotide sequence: TGTGCCAGCAGCTTAGCAGGGGGCAAGGAAAAACTGTTTTTT.

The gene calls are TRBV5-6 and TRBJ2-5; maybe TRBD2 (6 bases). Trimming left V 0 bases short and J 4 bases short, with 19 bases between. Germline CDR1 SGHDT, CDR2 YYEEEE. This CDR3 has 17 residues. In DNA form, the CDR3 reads TGTGCCAGCAGCTTGGCCGGGACGGGGGAAGGAATAGAGACCCAGTACTTC. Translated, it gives CASSLAGTGEGIETQYF.

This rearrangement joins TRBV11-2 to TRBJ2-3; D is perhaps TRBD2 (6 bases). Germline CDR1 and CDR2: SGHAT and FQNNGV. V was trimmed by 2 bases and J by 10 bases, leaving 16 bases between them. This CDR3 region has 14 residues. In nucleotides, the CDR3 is TGTGCCAGCAGCTTAACCGGGAGTGGGGTTCCGCAGTATTTT. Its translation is CASSLTGSGVPQYF.

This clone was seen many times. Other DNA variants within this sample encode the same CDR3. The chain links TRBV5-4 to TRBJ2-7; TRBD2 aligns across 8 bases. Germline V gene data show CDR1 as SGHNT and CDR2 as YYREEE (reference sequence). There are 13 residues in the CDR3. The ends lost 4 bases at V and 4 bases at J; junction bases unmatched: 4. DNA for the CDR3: TGTGCCAGCAGCCCGGGGGGGCAGTACGAGCAGTACTTC. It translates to CASSPGGQYEQYF.

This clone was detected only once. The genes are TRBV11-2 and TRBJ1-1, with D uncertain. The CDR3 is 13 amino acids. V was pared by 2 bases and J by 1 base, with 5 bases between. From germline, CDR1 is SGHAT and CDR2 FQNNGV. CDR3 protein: CASSLNTNTEAFF. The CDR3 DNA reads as TGTGCCAGCAGCTTAAACACGAACACTGAAGCTTTCTTT.